A selection of T cell receptor beta chains follows, all from one sample in a study of early T cells in non-severe SARS-CoV-2 infection. MiXCR, run by TCRdb on the 5' RACE reads, gives a single entry per CDR3 protein. The data contain fewer than 70,000 distinct CDR3 sequences, roughly 13% of them singletons. Sequencing was performed on whole blood. These receptors were taken from an adult who was a healthcare worker with PCR-confirmed SARS-CoV-2 infection or an uninfected control (not recorded which). CDR3s leave out the opening cysteine and the closing phenylalanine or tryptophan.

v_call: TRBV20-1
cdr3_aa: SAPKMGGTQY

v_call: TRBV9
cdr3_aa: ASSVSPFSSYEQY

v_call: TRBV7-9
cdr3_aa: ASSPGGYGNTIY

v_call: TRBV7-9
cdr3_aa: ASSLGLEQY

v_call: TRBV30
cdr3_aa: AWRVLGLQANGKLF

v_call: TRBV29-1
cdr3_aa: SSLAGGPRYEQY

v_call: TRBV4-1
cdr3_aa: ASSQDRSKGLNTEAF

v_call: TRBV19
cdr3_aa: ASSMGIMVDQPQH

v_call: TRBV27
cdr3_aa: ASSRILGSYEQY

v_call: TRBV20-1
cdr3_aa: SARDRTSARTDTQY

v_call: TRBV12-3/TRBV12-4
cdr3_aa: ASSLAHQGHSPLH

v_call: TRBV6-6
cdr3_aa: ASSPDSYDEQF

v_call: TRBV6-5
cdr3_aa: ASRVRPGAEQF

v_call: TRBV7-2
cdr3_aa: ASGAGSYEQY

v_call: TRBV29-1
cdr3_aa: SVPDPVDTQY

v_call: TRBV12-3/TRBV12-4
cdr3_aa: ASSLNSPNTGELF

v_call: TRBV6-1
cdr3_aa: ASSATTAMNTEAF

v_call: TRBV29-1
cdr3_aa: SATSGRFY

v_call: TRBV20-1
cdr3_aa: SASRGAGKTQY

v_call: TRBV19
cdr3_aa: ASSPRYQETQY

v_call: TRBV11-3
cdr3_aa: ASSLYRPEMGNTEAF

v_call: TRBV29-1
cdr3_aa: SVEMGDTDTQY

v_call: TRBV30
cdr3_aa: AWSPPTGHSGNTIY

v_call: TRBV19
cdr3_aa: ASSLSGQQETQY

v_call: TRBV5-5
cdr3_aa: ASSLASQVSWPQH

v_call: TRBV11-2
cdr3_aa: ASSSGGGARINSNQPQH

v_call: TRBV5-1
cdr3_aa: ASSLGWGLARDEQY

v_call: TRBV10-2
cdr3_aa: ASKGGHLSDEQF

v_call: TRBV29-1
cdr3_aa: SSSGTSGNNEQF

v_call: TRBV4-2
cdr3_aa: ASSLGASKPTSTDTQY

v_call: TRBV5-5
cdr3_aa: ASSWDSGNMNTEAF

v_call: TRBV10-3
cdr3_aa: AISEGRETQETQY

v_call: TRBV24-1
cdr3_aa: ATSDMPGSSCEQY

v_call: TRBV19
cdr3_aa: ASSMGTGSPGELF

v_call: TRBV24-1
cdr3_aa: ATSGGPRQALYNEQF

v_call: TRBV27
cdr3_aa: ASSLSPASGTDTQY

v_call: TRBV5-1
cdr3_aa: ASSQAGKDNSPLH

v_call: TRBV11-3
cdr3_aa: ASSPLAEVGLTQY